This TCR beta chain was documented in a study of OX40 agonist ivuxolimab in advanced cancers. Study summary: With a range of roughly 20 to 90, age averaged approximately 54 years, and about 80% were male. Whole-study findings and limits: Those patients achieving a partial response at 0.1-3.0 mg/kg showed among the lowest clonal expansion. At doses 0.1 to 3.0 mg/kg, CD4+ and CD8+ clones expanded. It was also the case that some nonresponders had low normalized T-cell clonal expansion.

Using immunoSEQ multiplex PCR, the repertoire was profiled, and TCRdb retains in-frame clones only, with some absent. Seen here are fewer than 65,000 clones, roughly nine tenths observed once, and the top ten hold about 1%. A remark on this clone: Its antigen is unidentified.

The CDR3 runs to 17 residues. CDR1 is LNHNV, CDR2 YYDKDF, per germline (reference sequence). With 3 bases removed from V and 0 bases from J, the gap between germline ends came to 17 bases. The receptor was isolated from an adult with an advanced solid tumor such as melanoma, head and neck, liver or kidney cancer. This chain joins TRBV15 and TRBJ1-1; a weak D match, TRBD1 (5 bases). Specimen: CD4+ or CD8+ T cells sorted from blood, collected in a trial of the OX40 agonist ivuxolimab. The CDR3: CATSRTAGRGVNTEAFF. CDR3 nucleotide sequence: TGTGCCACCAGCAGGACAGCGGGTCGGGGGGTGAACACTGAAGCTTTCTTT.